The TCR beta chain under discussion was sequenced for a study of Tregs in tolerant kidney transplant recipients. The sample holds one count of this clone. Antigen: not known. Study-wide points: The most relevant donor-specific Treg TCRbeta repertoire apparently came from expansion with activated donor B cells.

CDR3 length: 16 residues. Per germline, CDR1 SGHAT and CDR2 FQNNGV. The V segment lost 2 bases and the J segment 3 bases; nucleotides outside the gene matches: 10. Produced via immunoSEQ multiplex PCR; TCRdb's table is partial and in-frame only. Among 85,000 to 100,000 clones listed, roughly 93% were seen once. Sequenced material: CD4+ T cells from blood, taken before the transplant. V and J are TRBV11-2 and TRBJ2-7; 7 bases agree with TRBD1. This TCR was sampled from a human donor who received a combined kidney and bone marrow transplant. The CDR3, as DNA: TGTGCCAGCAGCTTAATAGCCTACAGGGGAGACTACGAGCAGTACTTC. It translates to CASSLIAYRGDYEQYF.